This T cell receptor (beta chain) appears in the sequencing data of a study of CD8 T cells in Susac syndrome. Negative isolation was used for CD8+ and CD4+ T cells and FACS enrichment for TEMRA cells. Findings of the study overall: Clonal expansion was not seen in any Susac syndrome CD4+ T cell repertoire.

Note on this clonotype: The antigen remains unidentified.

CDR3 length: 17 amino acids. Trimming cost V 0 bases and J 2 bases, with 11 bases left between them. Looked up from germline, CDR1 is LNHNV and CDR2 is YYDKDF (reference sequence). Random hexamers served to reverse transcribe roughly 0.5 to 1 ug RNA. Multiplex immunoSEQ PCR targeted 54 Vbeta and 13 Jbeta TCR beta segments. TCRdb reprocessed the immunoSEQ multiplex PCR reads via MiXCR and lists one record per CDR3 protein. The data show 95,000 to 150,000 distinct CDR3 sequences, with under 96% seen just once and roughly 0.13% held by the top ten. The receptor comes from a human donor with Susac syndrome. J is TRBJ2-6 and V is TRBV15; D gene ambiguous. Material for sequencing was CD4+ T cells from PBMCs. The CDR3 DNA sequence: TGTGCCACCAGCAGAGATCGATCCCCTCCTGGGGCCAACGTCCTGACTTTC. Residues: CATSRDRSPPGANVLTF.